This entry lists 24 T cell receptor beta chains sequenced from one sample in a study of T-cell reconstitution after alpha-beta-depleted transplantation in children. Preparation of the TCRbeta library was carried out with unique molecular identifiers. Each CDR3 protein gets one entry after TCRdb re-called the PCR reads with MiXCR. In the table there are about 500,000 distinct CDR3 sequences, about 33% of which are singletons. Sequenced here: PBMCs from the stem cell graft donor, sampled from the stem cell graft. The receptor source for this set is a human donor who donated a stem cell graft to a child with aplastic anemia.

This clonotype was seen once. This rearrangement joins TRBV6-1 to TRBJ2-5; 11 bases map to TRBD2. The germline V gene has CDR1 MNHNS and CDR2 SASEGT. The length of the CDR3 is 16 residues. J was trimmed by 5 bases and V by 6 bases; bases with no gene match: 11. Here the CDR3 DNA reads TGTGCCAGCAGCCGTACCCTAGCGGGAGGTGTGGAGACCCAGTACTTC. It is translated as CASSRTLAGGVETQYF.

The CDR3 here is CSATNRVSGREYNEQFF. CDR3 bases: TGCAGTGCTACGAACCGAGTAAGCGGGAGGGAATACAATGAGCAGTTCTTC. The chain joins TRBV20-1 to TRBJ2-1; 10 nucleotides agree with TRBD2. The V gene end was trimmed by 4 bases and the J gene end by 4 bases; junction bases not matched to a gene: 13. CDR1 and CDR2 (germline): DFQATT, SNEGSKA (reference sequence). The CDR3 sequence is 17 residues long.

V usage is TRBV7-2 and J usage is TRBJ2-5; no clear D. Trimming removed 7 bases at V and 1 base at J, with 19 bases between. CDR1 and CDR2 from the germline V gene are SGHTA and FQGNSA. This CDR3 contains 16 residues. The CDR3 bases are TGTGCCAGCAACCACGGGCGTGGCGCGCTCCAAGAGACCCAGTACTTC. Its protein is CASNHGRGALQETQYF.

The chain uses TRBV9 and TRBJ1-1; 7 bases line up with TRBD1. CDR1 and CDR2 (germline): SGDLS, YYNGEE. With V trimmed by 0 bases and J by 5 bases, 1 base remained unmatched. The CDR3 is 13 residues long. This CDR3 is CASSVETGTEAFF. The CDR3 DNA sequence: TGTGCCAGCAGCGTAGAGACAGGGACTGAAGCTTTCTTT.

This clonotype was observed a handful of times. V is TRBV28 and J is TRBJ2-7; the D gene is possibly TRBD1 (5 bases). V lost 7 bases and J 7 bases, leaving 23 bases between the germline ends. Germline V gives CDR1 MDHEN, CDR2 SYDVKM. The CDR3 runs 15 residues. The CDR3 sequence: CASKTPGDRRVEQYF. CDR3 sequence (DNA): TGTGCCAGCAAAACGCCCGGAGACCGCAGGGTGGAGCAGTACTTC.

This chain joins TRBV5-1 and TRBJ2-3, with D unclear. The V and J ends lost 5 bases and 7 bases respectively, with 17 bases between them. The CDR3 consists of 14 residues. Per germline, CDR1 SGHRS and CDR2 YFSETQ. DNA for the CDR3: TGCGCCAGCAGGGGGTCCATAACGACACATACGCAGTATTTT. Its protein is CASRGSITTHTQYF.

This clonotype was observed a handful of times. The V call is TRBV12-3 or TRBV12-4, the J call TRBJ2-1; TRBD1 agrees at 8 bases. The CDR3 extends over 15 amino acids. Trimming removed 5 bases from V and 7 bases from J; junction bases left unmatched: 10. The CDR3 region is CASSPGQGFGNEQFF. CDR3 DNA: TGTGCCAGCAGTCCAGGACAGGGTTTCGGTAATGAGCAGTTCTTC.

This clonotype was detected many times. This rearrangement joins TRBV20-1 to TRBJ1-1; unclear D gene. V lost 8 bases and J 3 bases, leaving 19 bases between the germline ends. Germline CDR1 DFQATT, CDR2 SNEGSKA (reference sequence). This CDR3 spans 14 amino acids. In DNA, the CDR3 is TGCAGTCCAAGTAGGAGGACCGGCGACACTGAAGCTTTCTTT. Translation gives CSPSRRTGDTEAFF.

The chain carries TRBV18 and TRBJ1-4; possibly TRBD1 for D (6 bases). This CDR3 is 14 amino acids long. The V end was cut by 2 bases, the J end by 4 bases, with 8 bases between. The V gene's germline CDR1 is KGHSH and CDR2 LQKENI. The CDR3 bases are TGTGCCAGCTCACCAAGCAGGGGTAATGAAAAACTGTTTTTT. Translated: CASSPSRGNEKLFF.

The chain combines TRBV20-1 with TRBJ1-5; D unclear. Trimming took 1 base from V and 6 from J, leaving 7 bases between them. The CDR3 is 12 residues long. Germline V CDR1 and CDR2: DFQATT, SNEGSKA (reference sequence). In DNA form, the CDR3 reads TGCAGTGCTAGAGGTGTGGGTCAGCCCCAGCATTTT. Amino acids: CSARGVGQPQHF.

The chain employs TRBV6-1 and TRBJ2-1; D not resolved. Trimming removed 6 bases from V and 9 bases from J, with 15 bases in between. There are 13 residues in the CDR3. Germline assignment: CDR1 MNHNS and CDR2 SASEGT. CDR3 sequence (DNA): TGTGCCAGCAGCGCTATCATAGGAGTTGAGCAGTTCTTC. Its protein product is CASSAIIGVEQFF.

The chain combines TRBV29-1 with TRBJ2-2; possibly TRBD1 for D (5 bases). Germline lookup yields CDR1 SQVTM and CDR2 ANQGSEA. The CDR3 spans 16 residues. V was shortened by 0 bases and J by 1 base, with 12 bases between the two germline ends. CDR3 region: CSVEESSQGNTGELFF. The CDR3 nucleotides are TGCAGCGTTGAAGAGTCAAGTCAGGGGAACACCGGGGAGCTGTTTTTT.

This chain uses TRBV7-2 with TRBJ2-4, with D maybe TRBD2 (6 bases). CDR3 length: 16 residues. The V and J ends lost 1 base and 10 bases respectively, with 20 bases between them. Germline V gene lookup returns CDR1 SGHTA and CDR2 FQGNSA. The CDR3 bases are TGTGCCAGCAGCTTAGGTCCGGCTAGCGCCCTACCAATTCAGTACTTC. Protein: CASSLGPASALPIQYF.

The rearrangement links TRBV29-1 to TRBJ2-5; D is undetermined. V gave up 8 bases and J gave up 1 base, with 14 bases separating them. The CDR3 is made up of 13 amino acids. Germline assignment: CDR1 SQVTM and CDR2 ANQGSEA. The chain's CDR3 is CSLVQLGQETQYF. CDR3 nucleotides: TGCAGCTTAGTCCAACTGGGCCAAGAGACCCAGTACTTC. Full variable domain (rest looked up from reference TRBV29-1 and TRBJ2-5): SAVISQKPSRDICQRGTSLTIQCQVDSQVTMMFWYRQQPGQSLTLIATANQGSEATYESGFVIDKFPISRPNLTFSTLTVSNMSPEDSSIYLCSLVQLGQETQYFGPGTRLLVL.

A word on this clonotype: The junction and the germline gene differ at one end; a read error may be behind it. The CDR3 coding sequence is TGCAGCGTTTGGACTAGCGGGAGAGGTGAGCACTTCTTC. This sequence encodes CSVWTSGRGEHFF. The V and J genes are TRBV29-1 and TRBJ2-1, with 13 bases identical to TRBD2. The germline CDR1 and CDR2 sequences are SQVTM and ANQGSEA. CDR3 length: 13 residues.

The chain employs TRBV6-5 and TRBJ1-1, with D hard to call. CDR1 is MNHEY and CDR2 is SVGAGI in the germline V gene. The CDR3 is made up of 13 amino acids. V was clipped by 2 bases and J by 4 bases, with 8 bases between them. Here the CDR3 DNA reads TGTGCCAGCAGTTACCGGACGGCCACTGAAGCTTTCTTT. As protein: CASSYRTATEAFF.

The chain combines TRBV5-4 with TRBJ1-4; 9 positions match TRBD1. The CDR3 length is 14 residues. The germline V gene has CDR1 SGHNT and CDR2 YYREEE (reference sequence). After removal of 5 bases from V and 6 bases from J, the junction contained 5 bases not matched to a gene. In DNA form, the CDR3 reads TGTGCCAGCAGGAGGGACAGGGCGGATGAAAAACTGTTTTTT. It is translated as CASRRDRADEKLFF.

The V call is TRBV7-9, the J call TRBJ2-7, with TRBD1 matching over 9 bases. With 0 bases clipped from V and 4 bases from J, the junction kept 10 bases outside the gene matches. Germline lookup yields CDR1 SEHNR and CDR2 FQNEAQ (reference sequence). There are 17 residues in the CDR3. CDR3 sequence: CASSLAVEDRGWYEQYF. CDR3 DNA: TGTGCCAGCAGCTTAGCAGTCGAGGACAGGGGCTGGTACGAGCAGTACTTC. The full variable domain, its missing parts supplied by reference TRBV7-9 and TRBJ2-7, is DTGVSQNPRHKITKRGQNVTFRCDPISEHNRLYWYRQTLGQGPEFLTYFQNEAQLEKSRLLSDRFSAERPKGSFSTLEIQRTEQGDSAMYLCASSLAVEDRGWYEQYFGPGTRLTVT.

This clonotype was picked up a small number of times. CDR3 nucleotide sequence: TGTGCCAGCAGCCCCACAGGGCTCGGGAGCGAGCAGTACTTC. The encoded protein is CASSPTGLGSEQYF. The chain recombines TRBV4-2 with TRBJ2-7; either TRBD1 or TRBD2 may supply D (6 bases each). Trimming shortened V by 4 bases and J by 6 bases, and 16 bases separated the two germline ends. The CDR3 has 14 residues. Germline CDR1 and CDR2: LGHNA and YNFKEQ.

The CDR3 here is CATSDPGRITGELFF. CDR3 sequence (DNA): TGTGCCACCAGTGATCCAGGAAGGATCACCGGGGAGCTGTTTTTT. This chain joins TRBV24-1 and TRBJ2-2; D ambiguous. The CDR3 is made up of 15 amino acids. V dropped 3 bases and J dropped 4 bases, with 11 bases sitting between them. Germline V gene data show CDR1 as KGHDR and CDR2 as SFDVKD.

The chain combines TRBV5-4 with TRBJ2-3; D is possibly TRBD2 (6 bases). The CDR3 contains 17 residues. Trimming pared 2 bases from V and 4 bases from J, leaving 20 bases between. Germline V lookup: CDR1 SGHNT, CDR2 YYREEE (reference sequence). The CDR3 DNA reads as TGTGCCAGCAGCTTTTGGACGGGAGCGTTCCCTTCAGATACGCAGTATTTT. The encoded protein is CASSFWTGAFPSDTQYF.

The CDR3 DNA sequence: TGTGCCAGCAGTTCCCCATCCGTTGGGTCTGTAAAACTGTTTTTT. This sequence encodes CASSSPSVGSVKLFF. The rearrangement links TRBV28 to TRBJ1-4; D not resolved. CDR1 is MDHEN and CDR2 is SYDVKM in the germline V gene. The CDR3 is made up of 15 amino acids. Trimming shortened V by 4 bases and J by 10 bases, and 19 bases separated the two germline ends.

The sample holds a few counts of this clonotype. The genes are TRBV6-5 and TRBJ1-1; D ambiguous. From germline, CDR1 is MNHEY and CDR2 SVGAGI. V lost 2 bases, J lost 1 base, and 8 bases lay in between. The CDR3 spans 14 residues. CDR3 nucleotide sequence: TGTGCCAGCAGTTACGGGCAGGCGAACACTGAAGCTTTCTTT. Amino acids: CASSYGQANTEAFF.

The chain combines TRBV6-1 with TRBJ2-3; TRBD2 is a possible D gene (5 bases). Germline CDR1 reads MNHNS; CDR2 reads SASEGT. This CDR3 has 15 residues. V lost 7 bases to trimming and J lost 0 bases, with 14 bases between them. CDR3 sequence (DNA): TGTGCCAGCAAGATGTACCGGGAAAGCACAGATACGCAGTATTTT. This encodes CASKMYRESTDTQYF.